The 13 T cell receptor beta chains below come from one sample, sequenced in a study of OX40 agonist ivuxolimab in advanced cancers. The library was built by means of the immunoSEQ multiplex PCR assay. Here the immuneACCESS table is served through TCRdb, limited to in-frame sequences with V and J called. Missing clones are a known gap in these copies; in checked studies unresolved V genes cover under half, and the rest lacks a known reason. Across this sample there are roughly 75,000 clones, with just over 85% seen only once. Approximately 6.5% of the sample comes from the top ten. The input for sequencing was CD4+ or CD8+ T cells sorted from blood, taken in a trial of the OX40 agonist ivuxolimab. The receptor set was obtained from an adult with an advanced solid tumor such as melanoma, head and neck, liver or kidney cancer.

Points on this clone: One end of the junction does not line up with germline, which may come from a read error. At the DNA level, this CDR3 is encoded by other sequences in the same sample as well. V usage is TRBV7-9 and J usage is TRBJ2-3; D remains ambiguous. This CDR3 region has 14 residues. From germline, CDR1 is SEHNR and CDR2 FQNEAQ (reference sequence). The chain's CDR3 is CASSPDSFTDTQYF. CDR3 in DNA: TGTGCCAGCAGCCCAGACTCCTTCACAGATACGCAGTACTTT.

CDR3: CASSQEGNQPQHF. CDR3 nucleotides: TGTGCCAGCAGTCAGGAAGGGAATCAGCCCCAGCATTTT. V is TRBV2 and J is TRBJ1-5; D is unclear. The V and J ends lost 5 bases and 4 bases respectively, with 9 bases between them. The CDR3 runs to 13 residues. The V gene's germline CDR1 is SNHLY and CDR2 FYNNEI.

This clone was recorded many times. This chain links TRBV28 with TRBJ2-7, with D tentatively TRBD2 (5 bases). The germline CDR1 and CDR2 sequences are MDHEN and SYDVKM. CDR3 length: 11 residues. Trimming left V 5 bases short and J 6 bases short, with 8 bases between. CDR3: CASSPRGEQYF. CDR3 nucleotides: TGTGCCAGCAGTCCCCGGGGCGAGCAGTACTTC.

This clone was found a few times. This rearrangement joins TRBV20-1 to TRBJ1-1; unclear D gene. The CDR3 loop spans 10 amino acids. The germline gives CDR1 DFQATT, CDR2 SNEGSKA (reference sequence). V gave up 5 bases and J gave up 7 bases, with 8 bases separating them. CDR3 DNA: TGCAGTGCTCCCCGAGGTGAAGCTTTCTTT. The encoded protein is CSAPRGEAFF.

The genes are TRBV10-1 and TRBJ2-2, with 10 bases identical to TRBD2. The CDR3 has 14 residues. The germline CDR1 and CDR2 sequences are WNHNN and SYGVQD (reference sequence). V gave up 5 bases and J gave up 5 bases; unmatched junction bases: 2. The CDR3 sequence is CASSPSGGTGELFF. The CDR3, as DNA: TGCGCCAGCAGTCCTAGCGGGGGAACCGGGGAGCTGTTTTTT.

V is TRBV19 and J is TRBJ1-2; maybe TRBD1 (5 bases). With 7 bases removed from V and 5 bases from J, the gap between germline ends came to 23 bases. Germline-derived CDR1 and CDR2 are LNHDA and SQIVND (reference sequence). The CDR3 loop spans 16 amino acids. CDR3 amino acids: CASKPTGGSNGYGYTF. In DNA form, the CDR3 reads TGTGCCAGTAAACCCACGGGGGGGTCGAACGGGTATGGCTACACCTTC.

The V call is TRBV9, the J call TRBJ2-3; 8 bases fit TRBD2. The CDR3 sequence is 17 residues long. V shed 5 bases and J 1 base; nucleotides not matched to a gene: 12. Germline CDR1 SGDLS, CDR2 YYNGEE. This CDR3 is CASSAPNRGGRTDTQYF. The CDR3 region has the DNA TGTGCCAGCAGTGCCCCCAATCGGGGGGGCCGCACAGATACGCAGTATTTT.

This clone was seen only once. The chain's CDR3 is CASSSTGIQPQHF. The CDR3 DNA sequence: TGTGCCAGCAGTTCGACAGGGATTCAGCCCCAGCATTTT. The genes are TRBV6-5 and TRBJ1-5; TRBD1 aligns across 7 bases. CDR1 is MNHEY and CDR2 is SVGAGI in the germline V gene. The CDR3 loop spans 13 amino acids. The trim removed 4 bases at V and 6 bases at J, leaving 3 bases unmatched.

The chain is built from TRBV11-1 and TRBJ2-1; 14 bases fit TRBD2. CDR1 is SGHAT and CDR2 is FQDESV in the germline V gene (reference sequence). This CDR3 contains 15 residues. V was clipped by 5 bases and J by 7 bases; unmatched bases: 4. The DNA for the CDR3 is TGTGCCAGCAGCCGACTAGCGGGAGGGCGAAATGAGCAGTTCTTC. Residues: CASSRLAGGRNEQFF.

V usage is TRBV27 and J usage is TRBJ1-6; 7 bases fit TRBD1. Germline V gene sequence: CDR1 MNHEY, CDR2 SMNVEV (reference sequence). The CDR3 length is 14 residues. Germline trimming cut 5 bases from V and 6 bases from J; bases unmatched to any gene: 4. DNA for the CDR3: TGTGCCAGCAGTAATACAGGGGTTAATTCACCCCTCCACTTT. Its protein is CASSNTGVNSPLHF.

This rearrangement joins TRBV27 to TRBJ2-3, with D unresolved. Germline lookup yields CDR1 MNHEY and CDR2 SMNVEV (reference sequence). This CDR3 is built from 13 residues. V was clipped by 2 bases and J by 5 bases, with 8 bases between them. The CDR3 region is CASSLMGVDTQYF. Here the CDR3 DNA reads TGTGCCAGCAGTTTAATGGGCGTAGATACGCAGTATTTT.

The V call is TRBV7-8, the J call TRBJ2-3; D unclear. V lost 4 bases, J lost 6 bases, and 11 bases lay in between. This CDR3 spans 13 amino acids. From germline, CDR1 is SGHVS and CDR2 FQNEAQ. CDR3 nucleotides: TGTGCCAGCAGCTCTTACCTTTCGGATACGCAGTATTTT. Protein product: CASSSYLSDTQYF. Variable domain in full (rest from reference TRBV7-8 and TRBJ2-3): GAGVSQSPRYKVAKRGQDVALRCDPISGHVSLFWYQQALGQGPEFLTYFQNEAQLDKSGLPSDRFFAERPEGSVSTLKIQRTQQEDSAVYLCASSSYLSDTQYFGPGTRLTVL.

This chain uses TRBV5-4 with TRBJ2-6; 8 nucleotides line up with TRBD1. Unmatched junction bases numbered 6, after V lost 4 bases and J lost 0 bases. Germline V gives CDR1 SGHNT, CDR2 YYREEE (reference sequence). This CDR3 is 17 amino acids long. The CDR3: CASSRDRGSSGANVLTF. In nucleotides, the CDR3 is TGTGCCAGCAGCCGCGACAGGGGAAGCTCTGGGGCCAACGTCCTGACTTTC.